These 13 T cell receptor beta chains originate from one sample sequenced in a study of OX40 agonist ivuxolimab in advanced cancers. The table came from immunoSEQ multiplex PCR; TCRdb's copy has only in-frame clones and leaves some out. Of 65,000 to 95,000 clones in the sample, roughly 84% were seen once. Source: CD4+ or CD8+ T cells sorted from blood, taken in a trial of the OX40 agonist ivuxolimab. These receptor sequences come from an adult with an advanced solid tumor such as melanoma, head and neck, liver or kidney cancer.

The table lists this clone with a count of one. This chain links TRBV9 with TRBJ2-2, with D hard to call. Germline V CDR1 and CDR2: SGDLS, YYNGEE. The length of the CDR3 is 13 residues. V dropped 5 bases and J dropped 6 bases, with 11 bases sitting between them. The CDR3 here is CASSDNLSGELFF. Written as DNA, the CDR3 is TGTGCCAGCAGTGACAATTTGTCCGGGGAGCTGTTTTTT.

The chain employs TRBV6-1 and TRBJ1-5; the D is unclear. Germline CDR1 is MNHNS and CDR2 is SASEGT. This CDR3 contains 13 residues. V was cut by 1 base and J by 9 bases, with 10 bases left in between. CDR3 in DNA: TGTGCCAGCAGTGAAGACTGGGTTGGGCCCCAGCATTTT. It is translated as CASSEDWVGPQHF.

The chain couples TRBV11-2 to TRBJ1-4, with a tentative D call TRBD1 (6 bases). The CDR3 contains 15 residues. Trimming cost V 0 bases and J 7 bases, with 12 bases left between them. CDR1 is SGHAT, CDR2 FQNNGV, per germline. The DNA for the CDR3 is TGTGCCAGCAGCTTAGATAACAGGGCGGGTGAAAAACTGTTTTTT. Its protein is CASSLDNRAGEKLFF.

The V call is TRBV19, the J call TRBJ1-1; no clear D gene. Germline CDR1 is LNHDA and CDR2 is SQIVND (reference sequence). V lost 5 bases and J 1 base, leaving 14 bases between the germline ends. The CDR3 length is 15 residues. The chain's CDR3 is CASSVGGIGNTEAFF. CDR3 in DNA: TGTGCCAGTAGTGTCGGAGGGATAGGGAACACTGAAGCTTTCTTT. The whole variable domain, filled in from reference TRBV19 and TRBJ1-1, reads DGGITQSPKYLFRKEGQNVTLSCEQNLNHDAMYWYRQDPGQGLRLIYYSQIVNDFQKGDIAEGYSVSREKKESFPLTVTSAQKNPTAFYLCASSVGGIGNTEAFFGQGTRLTVV.

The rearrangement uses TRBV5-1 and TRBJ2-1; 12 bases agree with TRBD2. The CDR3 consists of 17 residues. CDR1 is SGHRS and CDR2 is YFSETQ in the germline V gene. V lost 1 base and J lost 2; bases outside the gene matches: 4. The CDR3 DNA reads TGCGCCAGCAGCTTGAGGGCTAGCGGGGGGGCCTACAATGAGCAGTTCTTC. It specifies CASSLRASGGAYNEQFF.

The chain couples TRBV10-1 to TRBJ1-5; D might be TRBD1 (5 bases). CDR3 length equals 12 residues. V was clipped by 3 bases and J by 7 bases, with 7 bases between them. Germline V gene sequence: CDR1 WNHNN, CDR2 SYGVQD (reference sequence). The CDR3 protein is CASSDGAQPQHF. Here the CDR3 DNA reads TGCGCCAGCAGTGATGGGGCGCAGCCCCAGCATTTT.

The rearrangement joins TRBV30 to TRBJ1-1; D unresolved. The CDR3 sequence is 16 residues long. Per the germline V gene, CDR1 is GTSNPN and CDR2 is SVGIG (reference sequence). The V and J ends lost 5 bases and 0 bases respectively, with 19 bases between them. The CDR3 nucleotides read TGTGCCTGGGCAACAACGAAGAGCAGCATGAACACTGAAGCTTTCTTT. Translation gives CAWATTKSSMNTEAFF.

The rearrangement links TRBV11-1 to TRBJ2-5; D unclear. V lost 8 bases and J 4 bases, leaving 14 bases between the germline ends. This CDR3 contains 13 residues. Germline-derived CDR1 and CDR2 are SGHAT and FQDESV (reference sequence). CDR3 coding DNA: TGTGCCAGCCGGGCTCCGGAATCAGAGACCCAGTACTTC. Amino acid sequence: CASRAPESETQYF.

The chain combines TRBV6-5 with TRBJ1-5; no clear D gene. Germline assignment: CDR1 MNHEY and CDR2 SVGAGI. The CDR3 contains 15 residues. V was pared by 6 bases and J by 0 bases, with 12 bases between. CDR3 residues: CASRSLGISNQPQHF. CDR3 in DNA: TGTGCCAGCAGAAGTCTGGGGATTAGCAATCAGCCCCAGCATTTT.

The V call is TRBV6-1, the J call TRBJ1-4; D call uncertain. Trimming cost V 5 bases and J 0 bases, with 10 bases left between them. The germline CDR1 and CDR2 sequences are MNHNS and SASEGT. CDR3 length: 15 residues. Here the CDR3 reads CASSRSVPTNEKLFF. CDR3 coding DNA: TGTGCCAGCAGTCGTAGCGTCCCAACTAATGAAAAACTGTTTTTT.

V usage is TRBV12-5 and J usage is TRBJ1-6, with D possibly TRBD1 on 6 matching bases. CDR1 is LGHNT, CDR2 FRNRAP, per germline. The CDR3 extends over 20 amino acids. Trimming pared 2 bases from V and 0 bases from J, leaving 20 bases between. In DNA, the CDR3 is TGTGCTAGTGGTTTGTTTGAACTGGTGACAGGCAGCTCCTATAATTCACCCCTCCACTTT. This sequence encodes CASGLFELVTGSSYNSPLHF.

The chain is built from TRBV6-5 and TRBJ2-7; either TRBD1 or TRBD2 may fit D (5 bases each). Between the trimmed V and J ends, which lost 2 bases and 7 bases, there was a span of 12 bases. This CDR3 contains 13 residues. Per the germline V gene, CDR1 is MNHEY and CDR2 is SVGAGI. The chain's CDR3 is CASSYGGAEEQYF. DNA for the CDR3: TGTGCCAGCAGTTACGGGGGTGCCGAAGAGCAGTACTTC.

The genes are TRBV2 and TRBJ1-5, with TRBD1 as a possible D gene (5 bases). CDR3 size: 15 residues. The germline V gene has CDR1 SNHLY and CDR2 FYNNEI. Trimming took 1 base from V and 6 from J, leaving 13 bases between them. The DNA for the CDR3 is TGTGCCAGCAGTGAAGGGAGACTGAGGGGTCAGCCCCAGCATTTT. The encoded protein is CASSEGRLRGQPQHF.